Described below is a single T cell receptor (beta chain) sequence and its context. This record comes from a study of CD8 T cells in Susac syndrome. The CDR3 length is 15 residues. The germline gives CDR1 SGHDN, CDR2 FVKESK. The V gene end was trimmed by 5 bases and the J gene end by 1 base; junction bases not matched to a gene: 4. Patients with Susac syndrome met diagnostic criteria defined recently for definite or probable disease. Both CD4+ and CD8+ T cells were negatively isolated, and TEMRA cells underwent FACS enrichment. It was with random hexamers that roughly 0.45 to 1 ug RNA was reverse transcribed. TCRdb re-called the immunoSEQ multiplex PCR reads through MiXCR, storing one row per CDR3 protein. The profile covers over 70,000 distinct CDR3 sequences, with around 96% appearing a single time and more than 0.5% taken by the ten largest.

The sequence was obtained from a human donor with Susac syndrome. V usage is TRBV14 and J usage is TRBJ1-1; 10 bases line up with TRBD1. Sequencing used CD8+ T cells from PBMCs. CDR3 region: CASSFDRGPNTEAFF. CDR3 DNA sequence: TGTGCCAGCAGCTTCGACAGGGGGCCGAACACTGAAGCTTTCTTT.